Following are 32 T cell receptor beta chains from one sample sequenced in a study of cytomegalovirus exposure and HLA in healthy donors. PCR was performed using 60 Vbeta and 13 Jbeta primers. Libraries were prepared by immunoSEQ multiplex PCR; TCRdb keeps only in-frame clonotypes and omits some of them. The repertoire holds more than 150,000 clones, with roughly 84% as singletons. The sample was PBMCs. The source is a girl under three years old in good health and CMV-seronegative.

This clone is a singleton in its sample. The chain links TRBV5-6 to TRBJ1-4; TRBD1 matches at 7 bases. The CDR3 extends over 14 amino acids. V shed 4 bases and J 6 bases; nucleotides not matched to a gene: 6. Germline CDR1 is SGHDT and CDR2 is YYEEEE. Here the CDR3 DNA reads TGTGCCAGCAGCCCCGGGACAGTCGATGAAAAACTGTTTTTT. This translates into CASSPGTVDEKLFF.

V is TRBV4-3 and J is TRBJ1-1; no reliable D call. Germline V gene lookup returns CDR1 LGHNA and CDR2 YSLEER. The CDR3 is 14 amino acids. V lost 1 base, J lost 6 bases, and 12 bases lay in between. For the CDR3, the DNA is TGCGCCAGCAGCCAAGGGGGAGATTTGGCTGAAGCTTTCTTT. It codes for CASSQGGDLAEAFF.

The chain recombines TRBV5-1 with TRBJ1-1, with D perhaps matching TRBD1 (6 bases). This CDR3 spans 16 amino acids. Germline loops: CDR1 SGHRS, CDR2 YFSETQ. V lost 0 bases and J lost 0, with 12 bases in between. The CDR3 loop is CASSLAQGKMNTEAFF. The CDR3 coding sequence is TGCGCCAGCAGCTTGGCACAGGGCAAAATGAACACTGAAGCTTTCTTT.

This chain connects TRBV6-5 to TRBJ2-1, with a possible D match to TRBD1 (5 bases). Trimming cost V 3 bases and J 6 bases, with 15 bases left between them. From germline, CDR1 is MNHEY and CDR2 SVGAGI. This CDR3 is 15 amino acids long. CDR3 nucleotides: TGTGCCAGCAGTTATAAGGGGCCTTTAGTCAATGAGCAGTTCTTC. The encoded protein is CASSYKGPLVNEQFF.

The gene calls are TRBV30 and TRBJ2-7; 7 bases align to TRBD1. Germline trimming cut 7 bases from V and 0 bases from J; bases unmatched to any gene: 6. CDR1 and CDR2 from the germline V gene are GTSNPN and SVGIG (reference sequence). The CDR3 runs 13 residues. The CDR3 DNA is TGTGCCTTGATGAAGGGGGCCTCCTACGAGCAGTACTTC. Protein product: CALMKGASYEQYF.

This clone was detected only once. The chain carries TRBV10-3 and TRBJ2-3, with 7 bases lining up with TRBD1. Germline CDR1 reads ENHRY; CDR2 reads SYGVKD. V was clipped by 6 bases and J by 5 bases; unmatched bases: 14. This CDR3 comprises 16 residues. CDR3 residues: CAIRMKLDRTGDTQYF. The CDR3 nucleotides read TGTGCCATCAGAATGAAGTTGGACAGGACGGGAGATACGCAGTATTTT.

The chain employs TRBV7-8 and TRBJ2-5; 7 positions agree with TRBD1. The junction had 6 bases not matched to a gene; V was cut back by 0 bases and J by 2 bases. Germline assignment: CDR1 SGHVS and CDR2 FQNEAQ. This CDR3 is built from 16 residues. This CDR3 is CASSLAPPGQQETQYF. The CDR3 DNA reads TGTGCCAGCAGCTTAGCACCCCCGGGACAGCAAGAGACCCAGTACTTC.

This clone was seen once. The V and J genes are TRBV7-8 and TRBJ2-3; 12 bases line up with TRBD2. The CDR3 sequence is 16 residues long. J gave up 4 bases and V 1 base, and 3 bases lay outside the gene matches. Germline V gene lookup returns CDR1 SGHVS and CDR2 FQNEAQ. CDR3 coding DNA: TGTGCCAGCAGCTTAGGGCCTAGCGGGGGGGCAGATACGCAGTATTTT. Protein product: CASSLGPSGGADTQYF.

This rearrangement joins TRBV30 to TRBJ2-1; TRBD2 agrees at 10 bases. CDR3 size: 16 residues. Per the germline V gene, CDR1 is GTSNPN and CDR2 is SVGIG (reference sequence). With V trimmed by 3 bases and J by 2 bases, 7 bases remained unmatched. For the CDR3, the DNA is TGTGCCTGGAGGATAACTAGCGGGACAACCTACAATGAGCAGTTCTTC. Translation gives CAWRITSGTTYNEQFF.

V usage is TRBV4-3 and J usage is TRBJ1-3, with a possible D match to TRBD1 (5 bases). This CDR3 region has 15 residues. Germline V gene lookup returns CDR1 LGHNA and CDR2 YSLEER. The ends were cut back, 0 bases at V and 0 bases at J, with 6 bases in the middle. In DNA, the CDR3 is TGCGCCAGCAGCCAAGACAGGGCCTCTGGAAACACCATATATTTT. Its translation: CASSQDRASGNTIYF.

This clone was detected only a few times. The chain combines TRBV15 with TRBJ2-7, with D hard to call. Between the trimmed V and J ends, which lost 0 bases and 3 bases, there was a span of 12 bases. This CDR3 region has 15 residues. Germline CDR1 LNHNV, CDR2 YYDKDF (reference sequence). The CDR3 loop is CATSRDSGFGYEQYF. CDR3 bases: TGTGCCACCAGCAGAGATTCGGGTTTTGGCTACGAGCAGTACTTC.

This rearrangement joins TRBV7-9 to TRBJ2-1; D remains unclear. Germline V lookup: CDR1 SEHNR, CDR2 FQNEAQ (reference sequence). V lost 5 bases to trimming and J lost 4 bases, with 9 bases between them. There are 13 residues in the CDR3. DNA for the CDR3: TGTGCCAGCAGCCCTCCGGGTTACAATGAGCAGTTCTTC. It codes for CASSPPGYNEQFF.

The rearrangement links TRBV21-1 to TRBJ2-7; the D segment call TRBD2 is taken from the table without a DNA check. TRBV21-1 is noted as a pseudogene. The CDR3 extends over 15 amino acids. The CDR3 reads CASSKRLGKGYEQYF. The CDR3 DNA reads TGTGCCAGCAGCAAACGACTAGGAAAGGGGTACGAGCAGTACTTC.

The rearrangement links TRBV7-2 to TRBJ2-5, with D maybe TRBD2 (6 bases). The germline CDR1 and CDR2 sequences are SGHTA and FQGNSA. The CDR3 totals 15 residues. Trimming stripped 2 bases from V and 5 bases from J, with 15 bases between. The CDR3 DNA follows: TGTGCCAGCAGCTTATATGGGGGAGGCTCTGAGACCCAGTACTTC. Protein: CASSLYGGGSETQYF.

The chain employs TRBV2 and TRBJ2-1; 10 bases are shared with TRBD2. This CDR3 comprises 15 residues. Looked up from germline, CDR1 is SNHLY and CDR2 is FYNNEI. Trimming removed 7 bases from V and 6 bases from J; junction bases left unmatched: 9. CDR3 protein: CASKDSGGNGNEQFF. The CDR3 DNA sequence: TGTGCCAGCAAGGATAGCGGGGGGAACGGCAATGAGCAGTTCTTC.

The chain uses TRBV5-1 and TRBJ1-1; 10 bases match TRBD1. V trimming: 3 bases; J trimming: 12 bases; junction bases outside the gene matches: 5. The CDR3 consists of 12 residues. CDR1 and CDR2 (germline): SGHRS, YFSETQ. CDR3 coding DNA: TGCGCCAGCAGCTGGGACAGGGGTTTTACTTTCTTT. Protein sequence: CASSWDRGFTFF.

V is TRBV29-1 and J is TRBJ2-3; 7 nucleotides agree with TRBD2. CDR3 length: 14 residues. With V trimmed by 3 bases and J by 4 bases, 7 bases remained unmatched. Germline lookup yields CDR1 SQVTM and CDR2 ANQGSEA. CDR3 nucleotide sequence: TGCAGCGTTGAGGGCCGACTAGCCCCAGATACGCAGTATTTT. Protein: CSVEGRLAPDTQYF.

The rearrangement uses TRBV6-5 and TRBJ2-5, with D perhaps TRBD2 (7 bases). This CDR3 is built from 15 residues. Germline lookup yields CDR1 MNHEY and CDR2 SVGAGI. V dropped 5 bases and J dropped 0 bases, with 13 bases sitting between them. CDR3 sequence: CASSPQGRDQETQYF. In nucleotides, the CDR3 is TGTGCCAGCAGTCCCCAGGGGAGGGACCAAGAGACCCAGTACTTC.

The V and J genes are TRBV5-4 and TRBJ1-1; weak D call: TRBD1 (5 bases). The CDR3 covers 17 residues. V lost 3 bases, J lost 8 bases, and 26 bases lay in between. Germline CDR1 and CDR2: SGHNT and YYREEE (reference sequence). The CDR3 sequence: CASSSVEGLRFPREAFF. As DNA, the CDR3 is TGTGCCAGCAGCTCCGTGGAGGGGCTTAGGTTCCCACGAGAAGCTTTCTTT.

This chain joins TRBV7-8 and TRBJ2-7; TRBD2 matches 11 bases. Trimming cost V 4 bases and J 2 bases; bases outside gene matches: 4. In germline, CDR1 is SGHVS, CDR2 FQNEAQ. The CDR3 consists of 15 residues. CDR3 amino acids: CASSSLAGETYEQYF. The CDR3 DNA follows: TGTGCCAGCAGCTCACTAGCGGGGGAAACCTACGAGCAGTACTTC.

CDR3 bases: TGTGCCAGCAGTGAAATAAAGAGAGATACGCAGTATTTT. This translates into CASSEIKRDTQYF. This sequence joins TRBV6-1 and TRBJ2-3; D gene uncertain. Germline V gene sequence: CDR1 MNHNS, CDR2 SASEGT. This CDR3 comprises 13 residues. The V end lost 2 bases, the J end lost 5 bases, and 8 bases lay between the germline ends.

This clone was seen only a few times. This chain uses TRBV19 with TRBJ2-2; tentatively, D is TRBD2 (5 bases). Looked up from germline, CDR1 is LNHDA and CDR2 is SQIVND (reference sequence). Trimming removed 5 bases at V and 1 base at J, with 11 bases between. The CDR3 totals 15 residues. The CDR3, as DNA: TGTGCCAGTAGTCCCGGACTCTGGAACACCGGGGAGCTGTTTTTT. Its translation: CASSPGLWNTGELFF. Complete variable domain (other parts from reference TRBV19 and TRBJ2-2): DGGITQSPKYLFRKEGQNVTLSCEQNLNHDAMYWYRQDPGQGLRLIYYSQIVNDFQKGDIAEGYSVSREKKESFPLTVTSAQKNPTAFYLCASSPGLWNTGELFFGEGSRLTVL.

Written as DNA, the CDR3 is TGCGCCAGCAGCCAAGTGGGGGGGGGCTCTGGGGCCAACGTCCTGACTTTC. Translating it yields CASSQVGGGSGANVLTF. The chain has TRBV4-1 and TRBJ2-6, with TRBD2 matching over 7 bases. The trim removed 1 base at V and 0 bases at J, leaving 3 bases unmatched. Germline V CDR1 and CDR2: MGHRA, YSYEKL. The CDR3 is 17 amino acids.

The gene calls are TRBV25-1 and TRBJ2-5; D call uncertain. Germline V gene data show CDR1 as MGHDK and CDR2 as SYGVNS. Trimming removed 4 bases at V and 7 bases at J, with 16 bases between. The CDR3 loop spans 14 amino acids. This CDR3 reads CASSVSLPAGTQYF. The CDR3 DNA is TGTGCCAGCAGTGTAAGCCTCCCAGCAGGGACCCAGTACTTC.

V is TRBV11-2 and J is TRBJ2-2, with 10 bases lining up with TRBD1. V lost 0 bases to trimming and J lost 2 bases; unmatched junction nucleotides: 3. This CDR3 spans 17 amino acids. CDR1 SGHAT and CDR2 FQNNGV come from the germline V gene. The CDR3 reads CASSLEWTGGNTGELFF. The CDR3 DNA is TGTGCCAGCAGCTTAGAGTGGACAGGGGGTAACACCGGGGAGCTGTTTTTT.

The V gene is TRBV7-8, the J gene TRBJ2-7, with D perhaps TRBD2 (6 bases). V dropped 5 bases and J dropped 3 bases, with 17 bases sitting between them. CDR3 size: 15 residues. Germline CDR1 SGHVS, CDR2 FQNEAQ. The CDR3 region is CASSPPTSGGYEQYF. For the CDR3, the DNA is TGTGCCAGCAGCCCCCCGACTAGTGGGGGCTACGAGCAGTACTTC.

This clone was recorded only once. V is TRBV4-3 and J is TRBJ1-1; 8 nucleotides agree with TRBD1. CDR1 LGHNA and CDR2 YSLEER come from the germline V gene. Unmatched junction bases numbered 10, after V lost 1 base and J lost 6 bases. CDR3 length equals 16 residues. CDR3 amino acids: CASSQGVQGAGAEAFF. In nucleotides, the CDR3 is TGCGCCAGCAGCCAAGGGGTGCAGGGGGCCGGGGCTGAAGCTTTCTTT.

In this sample, this clone turned up once. V and J are TRBV9 and TRBJ2-5, with 8 positions matching TRBD1. With 0 bases clipped from V and 4 bases from J, the junction kept 8 bases outside the gene matches. Germline assignment: CDR1 SGDLS and CDR2 YYNGEE. The CDR3 is 16 residues long. For the CDR3, the DNA is TGTGCCAGCAGCGTAGCTGGACAGGGAATCGCAGAGACCCAGTACTTC. Amino acids: CASSVAGQGIAETQYF.

The rearrangement links TRBV10-2 to TRBJ1-1, with 7 bases identical to TRBD1. Unmatched junction bases numbered 9, after V lost 5 bases and J lost 9 bases. This CDR3 contains 13 residues. The germline CDR1 and CDR2 sequences are WSHSY and SAAADI. The CDR3 nucleotides are TGCGCCAGCAGTCCGGGACAGCCCGGTAAAGCTTTCTTT. This codes for CASSPGQPGKAFF.

This chain links TRBV27 with TRBJ1-3; 7 bases align to TRBD1. CDR3 length: 14 amino acids. Germline V gene sequence: CDR1 MNHEY, CDR2 SMNVEV (reference sequence). V dropped 5 bases and J dropped 3; count of bases not matched to a gene: 4. The CDR3 sequence: CASSTRQGGNTIYF. For the CDR3, the DNA is TGTGCCAGCAGTACCAGACAGGGTGGAAACACCATATATTTT.

This chain joins TRBV10-3 and TRBJ1-2; TRBD1 is a possible D gene (6 bases). Per germline, CDR1 ENHRY and CDR2 SYGVKD. This CDR3 region has 15 residues. V lost 3 bases and J 2 bases, leaving 13 bases between the germline ends. The CDR3 region has the DNA TGTGCCATCAGTGACCCCACAGGGTTCAACTATGGCTACACCTTC. As protein: CAISDPTGFNYGYTF.

The gene calls are TRBV7-2 and TRBJ1-5; the match to TRBD1 covers 8 bases. Germline V gives CDR1 SGHTA, CDR2 FQGNSA. J was trimmed by 1 base and V by 1 base; bases with no gene match: 6. This CDR3 is built from 17 residues. CDR3 sequence (DNA): TGTGCCAGCAGCTTAGTCGGGGGACAGGACAGCAATCAGCCCCAGCATTTT. Translated, it gives CASSLVGGQDSNQPQHF. Variable domain in full (rest from reference TRBV7-2 and TRBJ1-5): GAGVSQSPSNKVTEKGKDVELRCDPISGHTALYWYRQSLGQGLEFLIYFQGNSAPDKSGLPSDRFSAERTGGSVSTLTIQRTQQEDSAVYLCASSLVGGQDSNQPQHFGDGTRLSIL.